This paragraph reports one T cell receptor beta chain. cDNA molecules, individually, were tagged with unique molecular identifiers. Each CDR3 protein gets one entry after TCRdb re-called the 5' RACE reads with MiXCR. The repertoire holds more than 95,000 distinct CDR3 sequences, about 10% seen once, with around 4.6% in the top ten. The junction had 8 bases not matched to a gene; V was cut back by 1 base and J by 6 bases. This CDR3 contains 15 residues. Germline V gives CDR1 DFQATT, CDR2 SNEGSKA (reference sequence). The sample originates from a study of early T cells in non-severe SARS-CoV-2 infection.

This specimen was whole blood, taken at baseline. This TCR was recovered from an adult who was a healthcare worker with PCR-confirmed SARS-CoV-2 infection or an uninfected control (not recorded which). The chain has TRBV20-1 and TRBJ2-3, with 9 bases lining up with TRBD2. This CDR3 reads CSARVLAGSPDTQYF. The CDR3 coding sequence is TGCAGTGCTAGAGTGCTAGCGGGATCCCCCGATACGCAGTATTTT.